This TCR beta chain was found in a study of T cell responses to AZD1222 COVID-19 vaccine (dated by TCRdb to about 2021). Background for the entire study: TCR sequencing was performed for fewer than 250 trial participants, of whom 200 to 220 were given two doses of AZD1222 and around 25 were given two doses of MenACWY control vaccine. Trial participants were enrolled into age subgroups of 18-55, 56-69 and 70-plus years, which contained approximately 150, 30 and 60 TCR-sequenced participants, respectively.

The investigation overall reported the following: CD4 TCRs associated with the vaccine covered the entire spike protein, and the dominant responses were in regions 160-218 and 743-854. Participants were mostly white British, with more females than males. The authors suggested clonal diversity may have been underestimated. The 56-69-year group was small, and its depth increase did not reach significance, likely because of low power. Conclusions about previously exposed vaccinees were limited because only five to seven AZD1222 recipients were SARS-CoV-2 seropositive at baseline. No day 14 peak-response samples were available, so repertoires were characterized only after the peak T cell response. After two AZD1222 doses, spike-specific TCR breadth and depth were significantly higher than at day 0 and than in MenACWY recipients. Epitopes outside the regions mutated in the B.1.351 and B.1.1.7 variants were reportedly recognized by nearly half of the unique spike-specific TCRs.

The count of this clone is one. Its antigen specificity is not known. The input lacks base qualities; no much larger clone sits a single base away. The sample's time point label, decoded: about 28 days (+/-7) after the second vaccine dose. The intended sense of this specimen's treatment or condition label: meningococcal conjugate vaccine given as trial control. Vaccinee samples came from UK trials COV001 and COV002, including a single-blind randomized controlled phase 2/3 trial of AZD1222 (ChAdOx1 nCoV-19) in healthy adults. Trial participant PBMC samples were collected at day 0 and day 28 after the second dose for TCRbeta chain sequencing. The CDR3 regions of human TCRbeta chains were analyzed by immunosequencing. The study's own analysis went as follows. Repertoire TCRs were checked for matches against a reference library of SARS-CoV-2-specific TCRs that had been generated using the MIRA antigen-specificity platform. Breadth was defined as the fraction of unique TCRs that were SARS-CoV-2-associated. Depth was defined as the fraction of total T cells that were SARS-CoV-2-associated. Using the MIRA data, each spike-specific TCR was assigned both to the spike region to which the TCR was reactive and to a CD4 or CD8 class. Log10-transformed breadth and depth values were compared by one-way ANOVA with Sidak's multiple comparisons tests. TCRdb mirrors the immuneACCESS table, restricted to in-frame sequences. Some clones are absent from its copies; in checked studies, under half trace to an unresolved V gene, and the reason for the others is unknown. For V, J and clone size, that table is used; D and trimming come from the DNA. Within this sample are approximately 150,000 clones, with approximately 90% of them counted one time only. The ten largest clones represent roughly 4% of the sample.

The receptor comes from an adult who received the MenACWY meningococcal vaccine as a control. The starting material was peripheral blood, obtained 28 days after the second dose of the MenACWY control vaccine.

The CDR3 corresponds to CAISESSQRASYEQYF. The sequence in DNA is TGTGCCATCAGTGAGTCGAGCCAGCGGGCCTCCTACGAGCAGTACTTC. The V and J segments used are TRBV10-3 and TRBJ2-7, with TRBD2 perhaps the D gene, on 6 matching bases. Between the V and J ends, shortened by 0 bases and 0 bases respectively, the junction contains 12 bases. Taken from cysteine to phenylalanine, the CDR3 has 16 residues. Left in the record is the CDR3 DNA by itself, 48 bases read in frame from the first base. CDR1 and CDR2, per the germline V gene, are ENHRY and SYGVKD.